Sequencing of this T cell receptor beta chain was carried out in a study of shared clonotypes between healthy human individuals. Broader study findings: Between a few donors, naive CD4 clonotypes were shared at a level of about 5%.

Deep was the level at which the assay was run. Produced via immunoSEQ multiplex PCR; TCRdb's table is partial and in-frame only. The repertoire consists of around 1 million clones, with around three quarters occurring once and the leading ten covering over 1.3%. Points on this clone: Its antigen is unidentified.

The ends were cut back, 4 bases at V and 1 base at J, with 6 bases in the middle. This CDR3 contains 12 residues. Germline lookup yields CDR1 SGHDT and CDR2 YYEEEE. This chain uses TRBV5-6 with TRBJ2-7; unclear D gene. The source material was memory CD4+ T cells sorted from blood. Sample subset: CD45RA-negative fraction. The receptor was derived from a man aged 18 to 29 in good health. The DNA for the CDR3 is TGTGCCAGCAGCCAGGTATCCTACGAGCAGTACTTC. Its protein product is CASSQVSYEQYF.